Only one count was recorded for the clone carrying this T cell receptor (beta chain). The repertoire was sequenced with immunoSEQ multiplex PCR; TCRdb's copy has only in-frame clones and lacks some. Of 140,000 to 150,000 clones listed, roughly 93% are singletons. This entry is derived from a study of T cell responses to AZD1222 COVID-19 vaccine. The CDR3 extends over 15 amino acids. With 4 bases clipped from V and 4 bases from J, the junction kept 8 bases outside the gene matches. From germline, CDR1 is LGHNT and CDR2 FRNRAP. The sample here was peripheral blood, taken 28 days after the second AZD1222 dose. V usage is TRBV12-5 and J usage is TRBJ2-5, with 8 bases matching TRBD1. This clonotype was obtained from an adult who received the AZD1222 COVID-19 vaccine. This CDR3 reads CASGSDRGRGETQYF. The CDR3, as DNA: TGTGCTAGTGGTTCCGACAGGGGACGCGGAGAGACCCAGTACTTC.